This T cell receptor (beta chain) comes out of a study of shared clonotypes between healthy human individuals. On the study more broadly: Three CD4 naive, three CD4 memory, two CD8 naive and one CD8 memory plate were used per donor.

With respect to this clone: Additional DNA sequences in this sample encode the identical CDR3.

Trimming stripped 3 bases from V and 1 base from J, with 10 bases between. Germline values: CDR1 SGHRS, CDR2 YFSETQ. The CDR3 runs 15 residues. All participating donors were Caucasian adults from Nashville, Tennessee. The assay was immunoSEQ multiplex PCR, and TCRdb's table has in-frame clones only and misses some. Of under 300,000 clones detected, 60% to 80% appear once; the ten largest clones hold around 10%. This clonotype was sampled from a man between 25 and 39 years old in good health. Input material: memory CD4+ T cells sorted from blood. Stated subset: CD45RA-negative fraction. The V and J genes are TRBV5-1 and TRBJ2-2, with D possibly matching TRBD1 (6 bases). DNA for the CDR3: TGCGCCAGCAGCTCTTCGACAGGGAACACCGGGGAGCTGTTTTTT. Its translation is CASSSSTGNTGELFF.